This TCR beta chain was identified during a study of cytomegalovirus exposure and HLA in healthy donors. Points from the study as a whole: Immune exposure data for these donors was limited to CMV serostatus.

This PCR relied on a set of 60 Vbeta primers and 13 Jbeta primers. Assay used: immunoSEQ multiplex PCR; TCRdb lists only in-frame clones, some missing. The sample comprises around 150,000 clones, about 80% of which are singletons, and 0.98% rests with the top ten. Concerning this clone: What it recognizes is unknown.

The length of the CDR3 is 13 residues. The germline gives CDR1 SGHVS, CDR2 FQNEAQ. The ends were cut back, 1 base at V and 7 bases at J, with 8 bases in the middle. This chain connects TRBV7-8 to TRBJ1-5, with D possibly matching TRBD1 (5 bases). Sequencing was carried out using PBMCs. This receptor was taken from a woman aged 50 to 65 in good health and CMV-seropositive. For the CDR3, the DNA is TGTGCCAGCAGCTTAGAGGGGTGGCAGCCCCAGCATTTT. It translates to CASSLEGWQPQHF.